This T cell receptor (beta chain) was sequenced in a study of cytomegalovirus exposure and HLA in healthy donors (dated by TCRdb to about 2017). For the study in its entirety: According to an earlier analysis of a few hundred of the donors, 200 million or so T cells yielded 117 million unique TCR beta sequences and 276 Gb of sequence data. Rather than using new phenotypic data, the later analysis identified candidate immune exposures from TCR beta sequences and from how often those sequences occurred across donors. Using immunosequencing, the study profiled T cell repertoires from about 610 subjects and related those repertoires to cytomegalovirus serostatus. The study was designed to test whether signatures of past pathogen exposure could be identified by cataloging public T cell receptors. A later genetic analysis used genome-wide SNP genotypes for about 60% of the roughly 700 donors, treating that subset as a discovery cohort. In addition to the first cohort of several hundred subjects, a separate validation cohort of 130 or so different subjects was used. An earlier analysis of about 620 of the donors applied high-throughput TCR beta sequencing to assess whether each TCR beta V gene segment acted as functional or pseudogenic. Of the 398 genotyped donors, roughly 80% fell in the genetic ancestry cluster associated with self-reported Caucasian donors. Roughly five DR-DQ haplotypes were handled as single units for association and clustering because linkage in the cohort was strong. All discovery cohort repertoires had been generated on a single sequencing platform. Donor age, sex, ethnicity and CMV serostatus were collected together with the repertoire data. Across 398 genotyped donors of the cohort, an average of roughly 200,000 unique TCR beta nucleotide sequences per donor were sequenced, and roughly a sixth of those sequences were non-productive. Both class I and class II loci were covered by HLA typing, at four-digit resolution. A later analysis re-examined previously published TCR beta repertoires from just over 650 donors and added high-resolution HLA genotyping to investigate patterns of TCR occurrence. High-throughput TCR immunosequencing, statistical association of individual TCRs with disease status, and machine learning were combined to predict cytomegalovirus infection status. An early release that covered around 590 HLA-typed donors contained approximately 300 gigabases of sequencing data and around 85 million unique TCR sequences. Typing coverage varied by locus: roughly 620-640 donors for A, B, C, DRB1 and DQB1; 522 for DQA1; more than 600 for DPA1; under 490 for DPB1. The research as a whole found: Three of the identified cytomegalovirus-associated TCR beta chains were confirmed in vitro to be specific for cytomegalovirus antigens. According to the authors, the approach could potentially be generalized to other disease states and immunological phenotypes. According to a later analysis, most CMV-associated TCR beta chains appeared to be HLA-restricted, and the HLA associations seemed to be driven largely by CMV exposure. Across donors, most TCR sequences were observed very rarely, whereas some public TCRs were present in many individuals. In the study, about 150 TCR beta chains were listed as associated with cytomegalovirus. Because some donors lacked HLA typing at each locus, the association tests relied only on the typed subset. In an earlier analysis of a few hundred of the donors, most TCR beta V segments were observed in productive rearrangements about 90% or about 30% of the time, broadly matching IMGT annotations. Linkage disequilibrium might explain the correlated functional status among segregating V segments, but an unknown experimental factor could not be ruled out. Because counts were too low, roughly 17 rarely observed V segments, including chromosome 9 orphons, were left out of the earlier analysis of over 550 of the donors. A later genetic analysis associated a missense DCLRE1C variant with V-gene and J-gene trimming of TCR beta chains, and an independent cohort replicated the association. A cluster of highly shared sequence variants was judged likely to represent a technical artifact of the sequencing pipeline. In a later analysis, HLA-associated TCR beta chains showed more clonal expansion and lower generation probabilities than non-associated chains that were equally common. A further reported finding was that TCR beta sequences accurately predicted the HLA-A and HLA-B alleles for most subjects in the first cohort. A later analysis found that TCR association rates varied across HLA loci, with DRB1 alleles showing the most associated TCRs and HLA-C alleles the fewest. A later analysis associated 15,000 to 20,000 TCR beta sequences with specific HLA alleles at a false discovery rate of 0.05. A later genetic analysis reported fewer N-insertions in productive TCRs among donors in an Asian-associated ancestry cluster than the approximately 700-donor mean. When HLA alleles, especially DR and DQ, strongly co-occurred, attributing TCR associations to individual alleles was difficult. Cytomegalovirus status was reported to be diagnosed by the classifier with high specificity and sensitivity in both the original and validation cohorts. Presence/absence analyses assumed roughly uniform sequencing depth across donors, an assumption that may not hold. CMV serostatus was the only immune exposure information available for the cohort. Several of the top co-occurrence clusters appeared to be linked to parvovirus B19, influenza, CMV and Epstein-Barr virus, according to a later analysis. In this cohort, only TCR beta chains were sequenced, and detectable features were limited by the absence of alpha or paired-chain data. Because the 87-base-pair reads could not distinguish some IMGT-functional V segments, including TRBV6-2 and TRBV6-3, those segments were excluded.

The cysteine opens and the phenylalanine closes a CDR3 of 15 amino acids. Left in the record is the CDR3 DNA by itself, 45 bases read in frame from the first base. Here V drops 4 bases and J drops 3 bases, and the junction holds 5 bases not matched to any gene. Via the germline V gene (reference sequence), CDR1 is LNHDA and CDR2 SQIVND. Preparation of the library involved the immunoSEQ multiplex PCR assay. A mixture of 60 forward primers for TCR Vbeta segments and 13 reverse primers for TCR Jbeta segments was used in the multiplex PCR. The CDR3 region of rearranged TCR beta genes was amplified from genomic DNA with a multiplex PCR assay. Amplified TCR beta libraries were sequenced as 87-base-pair reads on the Illumina HiSeq System. In the original analysis: In a later analysis, roughly 80 million unique TCR beta chains were counted across the 500 to 700 repertoires, and roughly 11 million of these chains were shared by at least two donors. To remove PCR and sequencing errors, raw reads were error-corrected and collapsed into unique sequences using a nearest-neighbor algorithm that merged closely related sequences. To assign V, D and J gene segments, CDR3 sequences were aligned to IMGT reference sequences. For a sequence to be retained, a match of at least six nucleotides to both a V gene segment and a J gene segment was required. Rearrangements were classified as productive when the CDR3 lacked stop codons and remained in frame with V and J, and all other rearrangements were classified as non-productive. Following IMGT convention, CDR3 was defined as the stretch from the second conserved V-encoded cysteine up to the conserved J-encoded phenylalanine. The earlier analysis of about 500 of the donors excluded sequences that lacked an unambiguous match to a single V gene segment. In an earlier analysis of about 590 of the donors, a V segment was called functional when productive rearrangements were above 56.7%, and segregating when the standard deviation between donors exceeded 5%. To diagnose cytomegalovirus status from the catalog of TCR beta chain sequences, a statistical classification framework was built. V and J gene assignment, in a later analysis, came from comparing TCR nucleotide sequences with IMGT/GENE-DB human TR gene sequences. A later analysis assigned CDR3 sequences and most-parsimonious VDJ recombination scenarios with the TCRdist pipeline. A later analysis defined each TCR beta chain by its CDR3 amino acid sequence plus V-gene family, and excluded reads lacking a unique V-gene family. To address suspected cross-contamination and a sequencing artifact, a later analysis removed several hundred highly shared, low-generation-probability nucleotide sequences. A later analysis calculated a clonal expansion index for each public chain from normalized within-repertoire ranks of inferred template counts. In a later analysis, generation probabilities were computed using a VDJ recombination model fitted to out-of-frame rearrangements, and the results were checked against IGoR. Hypergeometric tests were used in a later analysis to score TCR-TCR, TCR-HLA and TCR-CMV co-occurrence, with a repertoire-size bias correction applied to the TCR pairs. To estimate false discovery rates, a later analysis permuted the HLA or CMV assignments 20 times. A later analysis grouped co-occurring TCRs with DBSCAN, adding TCRdist sequence similarity when clustering within HLA-allele-positive subsets. For co-occurrence clustering, repertoires with fewer than 30,000 or more than 120,000 public chains were excluded, along with five or six repertoires with anomalous nucleotide sharing. Drawn from immuneACCESS, this table holds only the in-frame rearrangements with V and J called that TCRdb kept. Clones are partly lost; checked studies trace under half to an unresolved V gene and leave the rest unexplained. D and trimming come from the DNA, and the V and J calls and clone size come from that table. In all, the sample holds roughly 130,000 clones, and around 81% of those were seen once. About 0.7% of the sample goes to the ten largest clones.

Concerning this clone: The antigen it binds to is not known. Within one base of it there is no much larger clone, and no base qualities were kept.

The cohort was made up of roughly 670 healthy bone marrow donors. At the time of sampling, all cohort members were nominally healthy, though unrecorded immune exposures were likely present. The donor was CMV seronegative and was included in the group of hundreds of seronegative cohort members. Every donor gave a peripheral blood sample, and the peripheral blood mononuclear cells from that sample were used for TCR beta sequencing. The Qiagen DNeasy Blood Extraction Kit was used to extract genomic DNA from the blood cell samples. The rearrangement joined TRBV19 to TRBJ1-4; TRBD1 matches 7 bases in the middle. The sample was PBMCs. This TCR was sampled from a man younger than 30 in good health and CMV-seronegative. For the CDR3, the sequence is CASSTSGQSNEKLFF. At the DNA level, the sequence is TGTGCCAGTAGTACGTCGGGACAGTCTAATGAAAAACTGTTTTTT.